This TCR beta chain was captured in a study of tumor-infiltrating lymphocytes in primary liver carcinoma. On the study more broadly: Tumors were stage T1-T3 N0M0, roughly 4 to 10 cm across. Findings of the study overall: Representation across all five tumor regions was limited to only about 7.5-24% of top clones. Tumors had a top-250-clone fraction that was significantly higher than blood (p = 0.039). Less overlap was seen in tumor-adjacent and tumor-blood pairs than in tumor region pairs.

Total RNA (around 0.45 ug) served as template for TCR beta cDNA synthesis primed by a constant-region primer. For TCR beta, libraries were produced by three nested multiplex PCR rounds using slightly modified ARM-PCR. Forward primers for TRBV1-TRBV30 and a C-beta reverse primer served the first two PCR rounds, at roughly 10 cycles each. TCRdb independently ran MiXCR on the multiplex PCR reads; one entry per CDR3 protein. This sample has approximately 37,000 distinct CDR3 sequences, with roughly four fifths found just once. This clonotype was observed a single time. Its antigen is undetermined. A read error is likely, as this CDR3 ends without the conserved phenylalanine or tryptophan. The CDR3 loop spans 14 amino acids. Germline CDR1 reads MGHDK; CDR2 reads SYGVNS. Trimming took 10 bases from V and 0 from J, leaving 10 bases between them. Taking about 20-31 mg of unsorted bulk tissue, the authors co-extracted RNA and DNA.

Material for sequencing was liver tumor tissue from sampling region 4. Specified subset: tumor region T4, right-lateral pole. The receptor's source is a man aged 40-49 years with primary liver carcinoma and hepatitis B virus infection. The rearrangement links TRBV25-1 to TRBJ2-6, with D maybe TRBD1 (5 bases). CDR3 sequence: CAIRDSSGANVLTL. The CDR3 region has the DNA TGTGCCATCAGGGATTCCTCTGGGGCCAACGTCCTGACTCTC.